These 22 T cell receptor beta chains were all obtained from the same sample, sequenced in a study of cytomegalovirus exposure and HLA in healthy donors. TCRdb's copy holds only in-frame clones and misses some; the assay was immunoSEQ multiplex PCR. The sample has some 200,000 clones, about 80% seen once. Sequencing used PBMCs. Receptor source: a young woman in good health and CMV-seropositive.

The sample holds one count of this clone. The chain links TRBV5-4 to TRBJ2-7; possibly TRBD2 for D (5 bases). CDR3 size: 14 residues. Germline V gene lookup returns CDR1 SGHNT and CDR2 YYREEE (reference sequence). V lost 2 bases, J lost 8 bases, and 17 bases lay in between. In DNA, the CDR3 is TGTGCCAGCAGCTTACGGGAAAGTAGTGGTCAGCAGTACTTC. Encoded protein: CASSLRESSGQQYF.

V gene TRBV10-3 combines with J gene TRBJ2-1; D ambiguous. Germline V gene sequence: CDR1 ENHRY, CDR2 SYGVKD. The CDR3 runs to 11 residues. Trimming removed 2 bases at V and 12 bases at J, with 8 bases between. CDR3 region: CAISEAERQFF. CDR3 sequence (DNA): TGTGCCATCAGTGAGGCGGAGCGGCAGTTCTTC.

CDR3 in DNA: TGTGCCAGCAGCGTAGAGTCCGAGGCCGCAAGTGGCTACACCTTC. Its translation is CASSVESEAASGYTF. The gene calls are TRBV9 and TRBJ1-2; no clear D gene. The V end was cut by 0 bases, the J end by 7 bases, with 16 bases between. The germline V gene encodes CDR1 SGDLS and CDR2 YYNGEE. This CDR3 has 15 residues.

The CDR3: CASSSTRDRGGGGYTF. The CDR3 DNA follows: TGTGCCAGCAGTTCCACCAGGGACAGGGGTGGGGGTGGCTACACCTTC. This chain connects TRBV11-2 to TRBJ1-2, with 10 bases matching TRBD1. CDR1 is SGHAT, CDR2 FQNNGV, per germline. The V segment lost 6 bases and the J segment 7 bases; nucleotides outside the gene matches: 14. CDR3 length: 16 residues.

This clone was picked up a small number of times. V gene TRBV11-2 combines with J gene TRBJ2-7; D is ambiguous. The CDR3 sequence is 14 residues long. Trimming pared 5 bases from V and 2 bases from J, leaving 13 bases between. In germline, CDR1 is SGHAT, CDR2 FQNNGV. Here the CDR3 DNA reads TGTGCCAGCAGCGCCAACAGAGACCCCTACGAGCAGTACTTC. Protein sequence: CASSANRDPYEQYF. Full variable domain (remainder filled in from reference TRBV11-2 and TRBJ2-7): EAGVAQSPRYKIIEKRQSVAFWCNPISGHATLYWYQQILGQGPKLLIQFQNNGVVDDSQLPKDRFSAERLKGVDSTLKIQPAKLEDSAVYLCASSANRDPYEQYFGPGTRLTVT.

The chain's CDR3 is CASSRQEESYGYTF. The DNA of the CDR3 is TGTGCCAGTAGTAGACAGGAGGAATCTTATGGCTACACCTTC. The chain combines TRBV19 with TRBJ1-2, with D tentatively TRBD1 (6 bases). The CDR3 is 14 residues long. Germline loops: CDR1 LNHDA, CDR2 SQIVND (reference sequence). Trimming shortened V by 4 bases and J by 5 bases, and 14 bases separated the two germline ends.

The CDR3 loop reads CASSRSGQVNEKLFF. The CDR3 coding sequence is TGTGCCAGCTCCCGAAGCGGACAGGTTAATGAAAAACTGTTTTTT. This sequence joins TRBV18 and TRBJ1-4; 7 positions agree with TRBD1. Trimming took 6 bases from V and 4 from J; bases not matched to a gene: 8. The CDR3 spans 15 residues. Germline-derived CDR1 and CDR2 are KGHSH and LQKENI.

The J gene is TRBJ1-4, the V gene TRBV10-3, with 10 positions matching TRBD1. This CDR3 spans 15 amino acids. J gave up 7 bases and V 0 bases, and 2 bases lay outside the gene matches. In germline, CDR1 is ENHRY, CDR2 SYGVKD. DNA of the CDR3: TGTGCCATCAGTGAGTCGGGACAGGGGAGTGAAAAACTGTTTTTT. This sequence encodes CAISESGQGSEKLFF.

The chain couples TRBV5-1 to TRBJ2-1; D gene unclear. CDR1 is SGHRS and CDR2 is YFSETQ in the germline V gene. This CDR3 is built from 15 residues. Trimming took off 4 bases at V and 0 bases at J, with 11 bases between the two ends. CDR3 loop: CASSPTENSYNEQFF. CDR3 bases: TGCGCCAGCAGCCCAACAGAAAACTCCTACAATGAGCAGTTCTTC.

The J gene is TRBJ2-3, the V gene TRBV9; TRBD2 matches 13 bases. Germline CDR1 is SGDLS and CDR2 is YYNGEE. This CDR3 has 16 residues. V dropped 3 bases and J dropped 2; count of bases not matched to a gene: 3. The CDR3 sequence is CASSATSGGVTDTQYF. The CDR3 DNA sequence: TGTGCCAGCAGCGCCACTAGCGGGGGGGTCACAGATACGCAGTATTTT. The full variable domain, with the rest looked up from reference TRBV9 and TRBJ2-3, is DSGVTQTPKHLITATGQRVTLRCSPRSGDLSVYWYQQSLDQGLQFLIQYYNGEERAKGNILERFSAQQFPDLHSELNLSSLELGDSALYFCASSATSGGVTDTQYFGPGTRLTVL.

The rearrangement links TRBV6-6 to TRBJ1-5; maybe TRBD1 (5 bases). CDR1 is MNHNY, CDR2 SVGAGI, per germline (reference sequence). The CDR3 runs to 13 residues. V gave up 6 bases and J gave up 4 bases, with 10 bases separating them. CDR3 bases: TGTGCCAGCAGAAGCGACAGTAATCAGCCCCAGCATTTT. This sequence encodes CASRSDSNQPQHF.

This chain uses TRBV6-6 with TRBJ2-3; TRBD1 matches 8 bases. The CDR3 runs to 14 residues. V was clipped by 6 bases and J by 4 bases; unmatched bases: 6. Germline CDR1 and CDR2: MNHNY and SVGAGI (reference sequence). The DNA for the CDR3 is TGTGCCAGCAGAGAGGACAGGGTACCAGATACGCAGTATTTT. As protein: CASREDRVPDTQYF.

The chain is built from TRBV28 and TRBJ1-5; D possibly corresponds to TRBD1 (5 bases). CDR3 length: 15 amino acids. CDR1 is MDHEN, CDR2 SYDVKM, per germline. With 6 bases removed from V and 5 bases from J, the gap between germline ends came to 17 bases. As DNA, the CDR3 is TGTGCCAGCAGCGCCGTCACTGGGGGGGATCAGCCCCAGCATTTT. Its translation: CASSAVTGGDQPQHF.

This sequence joins TRBV11-2 and TRBJ1-1; D is unclear. Trimming cost V 0 bases and J 5 bases, with 7 bases left between them. There are 13 residues in the CDR3. Per the germline V gene, CDR1 is SGHAT and CDR2 is FQNNGV. CDR3 sequence (DNA): TGTGCCAGCAGCTTAGAGAGAGGAACTGAAGCTTTCTTT. Its protein is CASSLERGTEAFF. The full variable domain, its missing parts supplied by reference TRBV11-2 and TRBJ1-1, is EAGVAQSPRYKIIEKRQSVAFWCNPISGHATLYWYQQILGQGPKLLIQFQNNGVVDDSQLPKDRFSAERLKGVDSTLKIQPAKLEDSAVYLCASSLERGTEAFFGQGTRLTVV.

The rearrangement uses TRBV5-1 and TRBJ1-4; a possible D gene is TRBD1 (5 bases). CDR3 length: 16 amino acids. In germline, CDR1 is SGHRS, CDR2 YFSETQ. V lost 3 bases and J 3 bases, leaving 15 bases between the germline ends. CDR3 loop: CASSSGPPRANEKLFF. CDR3 DNA sequence: TGCGCCAGCAGCTCGGGCCCTCCCAGGGCTAATGAAAAACTGTTTTTT.

The chain employs TRBV27 and TRBJ2-2; weak D call: TRBD2 (5 bases). The CDR3 consists of 15 residues. From germline, CDR1 is MNHEY and CDR2 SMNVEV (reference sequence). V was clipped by 3 bases and J by 4 bases, with 12 bases between them. Written as DNA, the CDR3 is TGTGCCAGCAGTTTGGAGGTTCCCCTCACCGGGGAGCTGTTTTTT. The encoded protein is CASSLEVPLTGELFF.

V usage is TRBV18 and J usage is TRBJ1-2; D is perhaps TRBD1 (6 bases). The CDR3 length is 14 residues. Trimming pared 6 bases from V and 2 bases from J, leaving 13 bases between. In germline, CDR1 is KGHSH, CDR2 LQKENI. Written as DNA, the CDR3 is TGTGCCAGCTCCCTCAGGGGTGACAACTATGGCTACACCTTC. Translating gives CASSLRGDNYGYTF.

This sequence joins TRBV9 and TRBJ1-3, with 7 positions matching TRBD1. This CDR3 has 15 amino acids. CDR1 SGDLS and CDR2 YYNGEE come from the germline V gene. J gave up 1 base and V 3 bases, and 4 bases lay outside the gene matches. The CDR3 nucleotides read TGTGCCAGCAGCGCGACAGGGATATCTGGAAACACCATATATTTT. Protein: CASSATGISGNTIYF.

DNA of the CDR3: TGTGCCAGCAGTGAAACTAGCGGGGGGACCATCTACAATGAGCAGTTCTTC. It codes for CASSETSGGTIYNEQFF. This chain joins TRBV6-1 and TRBJ2-1, with 12 positions matching TRBD2. The CDR3 covers 17 residues. Germline V gene sequence: CDR1 MNHNS, CDR2 SASEGT. After removal of 2 bases from V and 3 bases from J, the junction contained 5 bases not matched to a gene.

The rearrangement links TRBV10-3 to TRBJ2-1; 9 bases line up with TRBD1. This CDR3 has 15 amino acids. The germline gives CDR1 ENHRY, CDR2 SYGVKD. J gave up 0 bases and V 8 bases, and 5 bases lay outside the gene matches. The CDR3 DNA follows: TGTGCCATCGGGACAGGGTCCTTCTCCTACAATGAGCAGTTCTTC. This encodes CAIGTGSFSYNEQFF.

This chain uses TRBV19 with TRBJ1-2; TRBD1 is a possible D gene (5 bases). This CDR3 region has 15 residues. CDR1 and CDR2 (germline): LNHDA, SQIVND (reference sequence). V lost 5 bases and J 4 bases, leaving 17 bases between the germline ends. CDR3 region: CASSLTGTEGYGYTF. The CDR3 DNA is TGTGCCAGTAGTTTAACCGGGACGGAGGGCTATGGCTACACCTTC. Full variable domain (remainder filled in from reference TRBV19 and TRBJ1-2): DGGITQSPKYLFRKEGQNVTLSCEQNLNHDAMYWYRQDPGQGLRLIYYSQIVNDFQKGDIAEGYSVSREKKESFPLTVTSAQKNPTAFYLCASSLTGTEGYGYTFGSGTRLTVV.

The J gene is TRBJ1-1, the V gene TRBV5-4; D remains ambiguous. Germline V lookup: CDR1 SGHNT, CDR2 YYREEE (reference sequence). The germline V and J ends were trimmed by 0 bases and 3 bases, with 3 bases remaining between them. This CDR3 has 12 amino acids. The CDR3 loop is CASSLVDTEAFF. The CDR3 nucleotides read TGTGCCAGCAGCTTGGTAGACACTGAAGCTTTCTTT.